These T cell receptor beta chains were read from a single sample in a study of radiation and T cells in renal cell carcinoma. Profiling relied on immunoSEQ multiplex PCR, and the TCRdb table lists in-frame clones only, not all of them. This table has roughly 80,000 clones, 80% to 90% appearing once. The specimen was blood, collected from a patient whose treatment included radiotherapy and nephrectomy. These receptors were collected from a woman aged 50 to 65 with renal cell carcinoma. Each CDR3 is given with its conserved first and last residue. Each record gives: V gene, J gene, clone size, CDR3 length, D gene, CDR3 protein, CDR3 DNA. The D gene is left open where the match is weak. Size values are once, few and many counts, or a class for expanded clones, and some rows have none.

TRBV7-9	TRBJ1-1	.	15	TRBD1	CASSLGQGRSTEAFF	TGTGCCAGCAGCTTAGGACAGGGCCGGAGCACTGAAGCTTTCTTT
TRBV28	TRBJ2-7	.	15	TRBD2	CASSLLAGGRYEQYF	TGTGCCAGCAGTTTACTAGCGGGAGGCCGCTACGAGCAGTACTTC
TRBV30	TRBJ2-5	.	13	TRBD2	CAWRTGGGETQYF	TGTGCCTGGAGGACGGGAGGGGGTGAGACCCAGTACTTC
TRBV4-1	TRBJ1-2	.	13	.	CASSQVAGEGYTF	TGCGCCAGCAGCCAAGTGGCAGGGGAAGGCTACACCTTC
TRBV28	TRBJ2-5	.	15	.	CASSSLMAGTETQYF	TGTGCCAGCAGTTCCCTCATGGCGGGGACGGAGACCCAGTACTTC
TRBV5-1	TRBJ2-3	.	12	.	CASSTEGDTQYF	TGCGCCAGCAGCACGGAGGGAGATACGCAGTATTTT
TRBV14	TRBJ2-5	.	18	TRBD2	CASSQDRGSGGSRETQYF	TGTGCCAGCAGCCAAGATCGCGGTAGCGGGGGATCTAGAGAGACCCAGTACTTC
TRBV6-6	TRBJ2-5	.	13	.	CASRGDVWETQYF	TGTGCCAGCAGGGGGGATGTTTGGGAGACCCAGTACTTC
TRBV7-2	TRBJ2-2	.	16	TRBD1	CASSLAGTGVDGELFF	TGTGCCAGCAGCTTAGCGGGGACAGGTGTGGACGGGGAGCTGTTTTTT
TRBV7-6	TRBJ2-2	.	18	.	CASSLDAAGATNTGELFF	TGTGCCAGCAGCTTAGATGCCGCAGGGGCTACGAACACCGGGGAGCTGTTTTTT
TRBV28	TRBJ2-7	.	14	.	CASRRSPDYYEQYF	TGTGCCAGCAGGCGATCCCCCGACTACTACGAGCAGTACTTC
TRBV27	TRBJ1-1	.	16	TRBD1	CASSGTGENQNTEAFF	TGTGCCAGCAGCGGGACAGGAGAAAATCAGAACACTGAAGCTTTCTTT
TRBV19	TRBJ2-7	.	11	.	CASGVTYEQYF	TGTGCCAGTGGAGTTACCTACGAGCAGTACTTC
TRBV7-2	TRBJ2-7	once	15	TRBD2	CASSLAPSGSHEQYF	TGTGCCAGCAGCTTAGCGCCTAGCGGGAGCCACGAGCAGTACTTC
TRBV4-3	TRBJ2-1	.	16	.	CASSQDSSPAGNEQFF	TGCGCCAGCAGCCAAGATTCCAGCCCCGCCGGCAATGAGCAGTTCTTC
TRBV7-8	TRBJ1-1	.	16	.	CASFDLEAFVGTEAFF	TGTGCCAGTTTCGACTTAGAGGCTTTTGTTGGCACTGAAGCTTTCTTT
TRBV5-5	TRBJ2-1	.	14	.	CASSSELDSNEQFF	TGTGCCAGCAGTTCCGAACTAGATTCGAATGAGCAGTTCTTC
TRBV10-3	TRBJ1-5	.	15	TRBD1	CAIRRTGDSNQPQHF	TGTGCCATCAGGCGTACAGGGGATAGCAATCAGCCCCAGCATTTT
TRBV18	TRBJ1-1	.	17	TRBD1	CASSPTFSQGLGTEAFF	TGTGCCAGCTCACCTACATTTTCACAGGGGCTGGGCACTGAAGCTTTCTTT
TRBV7-2	TRBJ2-1	few	11	.	CASSLVNEQFF	TGTGCCAGCAGCTTAGTCAATGAGCAGTTCTTC
TRBV6-4	TRBJ1-5	.	14	.	CASRNGHCNQPQHF	TGTGCCAGCAGAAACGGACACTGCAATCAGCCCCAGCATTTT
TRBV9	TRBJ2-7	.	15	.	CASSVTGTFVYEQYF	TGTGCCAGCAGCGTTACCGGGACTTTTGTCTACGAGCAGTACTTC
TRBV2	TRBJ1-5	.	14	.	CASSDRVRNQPQHF	TGTGCCAGCAGTGATCGGGTCAGAAATCAGCCCCAGCATTTT
TRBV5-1	TRBJ2-1	once	15	.	CASSQDGSLYNEQFF	TGCGCCAGCAGCCAGGACGGGAGCCTCTACAATGAGCAGTTCTTC
TRBV11-2	TRBJ2-5	few	17	.	CASSLDRVADYQETQYF	TGTGCCAGCAGCTTAGATCGGGTAGCGGACTACCAAGAGACCCAGTACTTC
TRBV10-3	TRBJ1-3	.	12	.	CAVRASGNTIYF	TGTGCCGTCCGGGCCTCTGGAAACACCATATATTTT
TRBV10-3	TRBJ2-1	.	16	.	CAISDLAGPDYNEQFF	TGTGCCATCAGTGATTTGGCGGGGCCAGATTACAATGAGCAGTTCTTC
TRBV6-5	TRBJ2-5	.	13	TRBD1	CASSRQGEETQYF	TGCGCCAGCAGTCGACAGGGCGAAGAGACCCAGTACTTC
TRBV9	TRBJ1-5	.	14	.	CASSVDGSNQPQHF	TGTGCCAGCAGCGTAGACGGTAGCAATCAGCCCCAGCATTTT
TRBV5-6	TRBJ2-7	.	14	.	CASSLGQAAYEQYF	TGTGCCAGCAGCTTGGGACAGGCAGCCTACGAGCAGTACTTC
TRBV7-2	TRBJ1-2	.	15	.	CASSRDRSDFYGYTF	TGTGCCAGCAGCCGAGACAGGTCAGACTTCTATGGCTACACCTTC
TRBV30	TRBJ2-3	.	12	.	CAWSVLVETQYF	TGTGCCTGGAGTGTCCTAGTAGAGACGCAGTATTTT
TRBV6-5	TRBJ2-1	.	13	TRBD2	CASSTTGGNEQFF	TGTGCCAGCAGTACCACGGGGGGGAATGAGCAGTTCTTC